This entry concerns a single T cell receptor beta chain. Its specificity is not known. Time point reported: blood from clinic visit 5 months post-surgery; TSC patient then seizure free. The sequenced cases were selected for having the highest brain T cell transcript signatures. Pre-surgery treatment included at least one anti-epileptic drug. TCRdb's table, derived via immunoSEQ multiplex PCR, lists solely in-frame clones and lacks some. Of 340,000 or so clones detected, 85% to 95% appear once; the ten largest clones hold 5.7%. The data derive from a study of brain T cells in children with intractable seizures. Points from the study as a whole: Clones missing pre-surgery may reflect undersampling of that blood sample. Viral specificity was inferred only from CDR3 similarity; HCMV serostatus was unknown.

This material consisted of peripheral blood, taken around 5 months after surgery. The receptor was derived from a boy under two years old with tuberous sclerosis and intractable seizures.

This chain's CDR3 is CATSDATGLNEQFF. The CDR3 nucleotides are TGTGCCACCAGTGATGCGACAGGGTTGAATGAGCAGTTCTTC. The gene calls are TRBV24-1 and TRBJ2-1, with 7 bases that match TRBD1. The germline gives CDR1 KGHDR, CDR2 SFDVKD. This CDR3 has 14 residues. Losses at the gene ends were 3 bases for V and 7 bases for J; bases not matched to a gene: 5.